The next 6 T cell receptor beta chains were all read from a single sample in a study of OX40 agonist ivuxolimab in advanced cancers. Generated by immunoSEQ multiplex PCR, the TCRdb table keeps only in-frame clones and is missing some. The repertoire holds over 65,000 clones, roughly 90% seen once, with approximately 0.5% in the top ten. This specimen consisted of CD4+ or CD8+ T cells sorted from blood, obtained in a trial of the OX40 agonist ivuxolimab. Receptor source: an adult with an advanced solid tumor such as melanoma, head and neck, liver or kidney cancer.

The chain combines TRBV7-9 with TRBJ2-1; D is perhaps TRBD2 (6 bases). Germline CDR1 reads SEHNR; CDR2 reads FQNEAQ (reference sequence). The CDR3 runs 17 residues. V was cut by 0 bases and J by 5 bases, with 17 bases left in between. The CDR3 DNA is TGTGCCAGCAGCTTAGCAACGTCAGCGGGCCTCCACAATGAGCAGTTCTTC. It codes for CASSLATSAGLHNEQFF.

This chain links TRBV19 with TRBJ2-5; TRBD2 matches 7 bases. The CDR3 totals 14 residues. V was clipped by 5 bases and J by 4 bases; unmatched bases: 7. In germline, CDR1 is LNHDA, CDR2 SQIVND (reference sequence). The CDR3 here is CASSRGLVSETQYF. For the CDR3, the DNA is TGTGCCAGTAGTCGAGGACTAGTCTCAGAGACCCAGTACTTC.

This clone was seen once. The chain carries TRBV11-2 and TRBJ2-2, with TRBD2 identical over 9 bases. Germline loops: CDR1 SGHAT, CDR2 FQNNGV. There are 14 residues in the CDR3. The junction had 2 bases not matched to a gene; V was cut back by 5 bases and J by 4 bases. CDR3 coding DNA: TGTGCCAGCAGCCCGACTAGCGGCACCGGGGAGCTGTTTTTT. Protein: CASSPTSGTGELFF. The variable domain in full, with the rest retrieved from reference TRBV11-2 and TRBJ2-2, is EAGVAQSPRYKIIEKRQSVAFWCNPISGHATLYWYQQILGQGPKLLIQFQNNGVVDDSQLPKDRFSAERLKGVDSTLKIQPAKLEDSAVYLCASSPTSGTGELFFGEGSRLTVL.

The CDR3 is CAINAREGVWFGYTF. The CDR3 DNA reads TGTGCCATCAACGCGAGGGAGGGGGTTTGGTTTGGCTACACCTTC. The V call is TRBV7-2, the J call TRBJ1-2, with D maybe TRBD1 (6 bases). V lost 10 bases and J lost 7, with 25 bases in between. The CDR3 is 15 amino acids. Germline CDR1 is SGHTA and CDR2 is FQGNSA.

As regards this clone: At one end the junction does not follow the germline gene, possibly because of a read error. The chain recombines TRBV4-2 with TRBJ2-7, with TRBD1 matching over 9 bases. From germline, CDR1 is LGHNA and CDR2 YNFKEQ. The CDR3 loop spans 13 amino acids. The CDR3 region has the DNA TGTGCCAGCAGCCTCAACCCGATGGGGGACAGGGTGTTC. Translated, it gives CASSLNPMGDRVF.

The chain uses TRBV4-2 and TRBJ2-2; the match to TRBD2 covers 15 bases. V trimming: 4 bases; J trimming: 4 bases; junction bases outside the gene matches: 4. The CDR3 loop spans 17 amino acids. CDR1 and CDR2 from the germline V gene are LGHNA and YNFKEQ. CDR3 loop: CASSRTSGRAFTGELFF. CDR3 in DNA: TGTGCCAGCAGCCGGACTAGCGGGAGGGCCTTCACCGGGGAGCTGTTTTTT.